A selection of T cell receptor beta chains follows, all from one sample in a study of identical twins. Each CDR3 protein gets one entry after TCRdb re-called the 5' RACE reads with MiXCR. The sample shows about 190,000 distinct CDR3 sequences, more than 15% of them seen only once. The same data also went into a second study, on T cells expressing NK-cell markers.

Material for sequencing was CD8+ T cells sorted from blood. The receptor set was obtained from a woman under 30 in good health. CDR3s include the opening cysteine and the closing phenylalanine or tryptophan. A D gene is named only where the DNA matches it firmly. Expanded clones are given a class, and other clones once, few, many or no size at all.

size	V	D	J	CDR3	DNA
NA	TRBV5-6	TRBD1	TRBJ2-7	CASSQAGQGPYEQYF	TGTGCCAGCAGCCAGGCGGGACAGGGACCCTACGAGCAGTACTTC
NA	TRBV21-1	NA	TRBJ1-5	CASSNPRDGQPQHF	TGTGCCAGCAGCAACCCCAGGGACGGTCAGCCCCAGCATTTT
many	TRBV5-6	NA	TRBJ2-3	CASSLGQADTQYF	TGTGCCAGCAGCCTCGGACAAGCGGATACGCAGTATTTT
few	TRBV27	NA	TRBJ2-1	CASSLWGIAYNEQFF	TGTGCCAGCAGTTTATGGGGGATTGCCTACAATGAGCAGTTCTTC
few	TRBV20-1	TRBD2	TRBJ2-1	CSARQREGRVNEQFF	TGCAGTGCTAGGCAGAGGGAGGGCCGGGTGAATGAGCAGTTCTTC
NA	TRBV4-3	NA	TRBJ2-3	CASSQEWRVGSPDTQYF	TGCGCCAGCAGCCAAGAATGGCGGGTAGGGTCCCCAGATACGCAGTATTTT
NA	TRBV12-3/TRBV12-4	TRBD1	TRBJ1-2	CASSTLGQVNYGYTF	TGTGCCAGCAGCACTCTGGGACAGGTTAATTATGGCTACACCTTC
few	TRBV9	NA	TRBJ2-1	CASSAAGPRSYNEQFF	TGTGCCAGCAGCGCAGCCGGACCCCGCTCCTACAATGAGCAGTTCTTC
NA	TRBV20-1	NA	TRBJ2-5	CSARFLDETQYF	TGCAGTGCTAGATTTCTAGATGAGACCCAGTACTTC
NA	TRBV9	NA	TRBJ2-2	CASSVDVGPGGELFF	TGTGCCAGCAGCGTAGACGTCGGTCCGGGGGGGGAGCTGTTTTTT
NA	TRBV5-5	TRBD2	TRBJ2-7	CASSPPSGHYEQYF	TGTGCCAGCAGTCCTCCTAGCGGACACTACGAGCAGTACTTC
few	TRBV4-3	NA	TRBJ1-4	CASSQAGGEKLFF	TGCGCCAGCAGCCAAGCCGGAGGAGAAAAACTGTTTTTT
NA	TRBV6-2/TRBV6-3	NA	TRBJ1-1	CASSYIGVNTEAFF	TGTGCCAGCAGTTACATTGGGGTGAACACTGAAGCTTTCTTT
NA	TRBV9	NA	TRBJ2-4	CASSAGRGIQYF	TGTGCCAGCAGCGCGGGACGGGGCATTCAGTACTTC
NA	TRBV4-1	NA	TRBJ1-2	CASSQDQVPYQDGYTF	TGCGCCAGCAGCCAAGATCAGGTCCCTTACCAGGATGGCTACACCTTC
few	TRBV27	NA	TRBJ2-1	CASSPTKRQTSQFF	TGTGCCAGCAGCCCAACCAAGAGGCAGACCAGCCAGTTCTTC
few	TRBV5-6	NA	TRBJ2-1	CASSFSEEQFF	TGTGCCAGCAGCTTTTCAGAAGAGCAGTTCTTC
few	TRBV19	NA	TRBJ2-2	CASSPGLNTGELFF	TGTGCCAGTAGTCCGGGACTGAACACCGGGGAGCTGTTTTTT
NA	TRBV12-3/TRBV12-4	NA	TRBJ2-7	CASGPLNLGGRNEQYF	TGTGCCAGCGGCCCCCTAAATCTCGGGGGGCGGAACGAGCAGTACTTC
NA	TRBV5-1	NA	TRBJ2-1	CASSLLRRDEQFF	TGCGCCAGCAGCTTACTCCGAAGGGATGAGCAGTTCTTC
once	TRBV28	NA	TRBJ2-3	CASSLITAGLSDTQYF	TGTGCCAGCAGTTTAATCACGGCAGGTCTCTCGGATACGCAGTATTTT
NA	TRBV6-6	TRBD2	TRBJ2-7	CASSYLAGGQQYF	TGTGCCAGCAGTTATTTAGCGGGAGGACAGCAGTACTTC
few	TRBV27	TRBD1	TRBJ2-1	CASSMTGTGANEQFF	TGTGCCAGCAGTATGACCGGGACAGGGGCCAATGAGCAGTTCTTC
few	TRBV20-1	NA	TRBJ2-5	CSAMNRFNQETQYF	TGCAGTGCTATGAACAGGTTTAACCAAGAGACCCAGTACTTC
NA	TRBV20-1	NA	TRBJ2-7	CSARDALYEQYF	TGCAGTGCTAGAGATGCCCTCTACGAGCAGTACTTC
NA	TRBV11-2	TRBD1	TRBJ2-1	CASSLGVGQGNEQFF	TGTGCCAGCAGCTTAGGCGTCGGACAGGGGAATGAGCAGTTCTTC
many	TRBV7-8	NA	TRBJ2-7	CASSLAVYEQYF	TGTGCCAGCAGCTTAGCCGTCTACGAGCAGTACTTC
many	TRBV6-5	NA	TRBJ2-3	CASSYSGTGNTQYF	TGTGCCAGCAGTTACTCGGGTACCGGGAATACGCAGTATTTT
NA	TRBV29-1	NA	TRBJ1-4	CSVEVPGLSEKLFF	TGCAGCGTTGAAGTACCGGGTTTAAGTGAAAAACTGTTTTTT
NA	TRBV9	TRBD2	TRBJ2-1	CASSFGAGGSNEQFF	TGTGCCAGCAGCTTCGGAGCGGGGGGCTCTAATGAGCAGTTCTTC
few	TRBV7-9	NA	TRBJ2-5	CASSLGPRETQYF	TGTGCCAGCAGCTTAGGCCCCCGGGAGACCCAGTACTTC
few	TRBV5-1	NA	TRBJ2-1	CASSSPRVGESYNEQFF	TGCGCCAGCAGCTCCCCCCGCGTTGGGGAATCCTACAATGAGCAGTTCTTC
few	TRBV11-2	NA	TRBJ2-7	CASSLIKVYEQYF	TGTGCCAGCAGCTTAATTAAGGTCTACGAGCAGTACTTC
NA	TRBV25-1	NA	TRBJ1-6	CASSESQGIPPLHF	TGTGCCAGCAGTGAATCCCAGGGGATTCCACCCCTCCACTTT
few	TRBV9	NA	TRBJ1-1	CASSDTQNTEAFF	TGTGCCAGCAGCGATACGCAGAACACTGAAGCTTTCTTT
NA	TRBV2	TRBD2	TRBJ2-5	CASSDPRTSGGETQYF	TGTGCCAGCAGTGATCCCCGGACTAGCGGGGGGGAGACCCAGTACTTC
NA	TRBV29-1	NA	TRBJ2-7	CSVAGGDRPYEQYF	TGCAGCGTTGCAGGAGGGGACAGACCCTACGAGCAGTACTTC
NA	TRBV5-1	NA	TRBJ2-3	CASRLGEVDPDTQYF	TGCGCCAGCAGGCTGGGGGAAGTGGATCCCGATACGCAGTATTTT
NA	TRBV2	TRBD1	TRBJ1-2	CASTLDRGKGYTF	TGTGCCAGCACTCTGGACAGGGGGAAAGGCTACACCTTC
NA	TRBV10-3	NA	TRBJ2-7	CAIARDGTYEQYF	TGTGCCATCGCCCGGGACGGGACCTACGAGCAGTACTTC
NA	TRBV7-6	NA	TRBJ1-1	CASSPREMNTEAFF	TGTGCCAGCAGCCCGAGGGAGATGAACACTGAAGCTTTCTTT
NA	TRBV21-1	NA	TRBJ2-3	CASSKEDSTDTQYF	TGTGCCAGCAGCAAAGAGGACAGCACAGATACGCAGTATTTT